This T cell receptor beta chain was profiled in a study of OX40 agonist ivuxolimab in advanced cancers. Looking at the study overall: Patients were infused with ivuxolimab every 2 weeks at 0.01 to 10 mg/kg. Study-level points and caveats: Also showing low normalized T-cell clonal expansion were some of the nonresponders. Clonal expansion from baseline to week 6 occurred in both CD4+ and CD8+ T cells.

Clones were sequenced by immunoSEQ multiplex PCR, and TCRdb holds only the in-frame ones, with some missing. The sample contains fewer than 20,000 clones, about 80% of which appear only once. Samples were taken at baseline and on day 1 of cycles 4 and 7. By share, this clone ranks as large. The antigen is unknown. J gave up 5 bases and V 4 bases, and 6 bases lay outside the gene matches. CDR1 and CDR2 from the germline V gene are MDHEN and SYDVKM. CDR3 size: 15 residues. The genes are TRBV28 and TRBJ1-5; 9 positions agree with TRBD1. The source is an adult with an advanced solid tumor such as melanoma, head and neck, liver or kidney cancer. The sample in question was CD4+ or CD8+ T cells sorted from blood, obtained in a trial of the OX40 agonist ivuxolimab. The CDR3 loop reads CASSSPGQGHQPQHF. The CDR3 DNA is TGTGCCAGCAGTTCTCCGGGACAGGGACATCAGCCCCAGCATTTT. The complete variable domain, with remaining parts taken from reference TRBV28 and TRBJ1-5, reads DVKVTQSSRYLVKRTGEKVFLECVQDMDHENMFWYRQDPGLGLRLIYFSYDVKMKEKGDIPEGYSVSREKKERFSLILESASTNQTSMYLCASSSPGQGHQPQHFGDGTRLSIL.